This TCR beta chain is from a study of T cell responses to AZD1222 COVID-19 vaccine. Produced via immunoSEQ multiplex PCR; TCRdb's table is partial and in-frame only. The sample lists 100,000 to 150,000 clones; around 90% were seen once. This sample comprised peripheral blood, obtained on day 0 of AZD1222 vaccination. This TCR came from an adult in good health.

This chain's CDR3 is CASSIRRQGRSGANVLTF. As DNA, the CDR3 is TGTGCCAGTAGTATAAGAAGGCAGGGGAGATCTGGGGCCAACGTCCTGACTTTC. The chain couples TRBV19 to TRBJ2-6, with a possible D match to TRBD1 (6 bases). The germline V and J ends were trimmed by 2 bases and 1 base, with 15 bases remaining between them. CDR3 length equals 18 residues. CDR1 and CDR2 from the germline V gene are LNHDA and SQIVND (reference sequence).